This T cell receptor (beta chain) was sequenced during a study of blood T cell repertoires in COVID-19. About the study: Sources were T cells, B-cell-depleted T cells, or PBMCs; the material itself was cDNA or gDNA.

This clone was seen a single time. Trimming left V 2 bases short and J 0 bases short, with 4 bases between. This CDR3 region has 13 residues. CDR1 is SEHNR and CDR2 is FQNEAQ in the germline V gene (reference sequence). Original processing notes: Cell counts per sample came from amplifying reference gene primers. Assay used: immunoSEQ multiplex PCR; TCRdb lists only in-frame clones, some missing. V and J calls and clone size come straight from that table; D and trimming were deduced from the DNA. The data contain roughly 60,000 clones, roughly 86% of them singletons. This chain joins TRBV7-9 and TRBJ1-1; D is ambiguous. The receptor's source is a human donor with active COVID-19. The donor label of this sample is uncertain. The material sequenced was peripheral blood. CDR3 sequence: CASSLLVNTEAFF. In nucleotides, the CDR3 is TGTGCCAGCAGCTTATTAGTGAACACTGAAGCTTTCTTT.